The sample holds a few counts of the clone carrying this TCR beta chain. Its antigen is still unknown. Depths of 1 in 200,000 to 1 in 1 million T cells were the sequencing target. The protocol was immunoSEQ multiplex PCR, while the TCRdb copy is restricted to in-frame clones and leaves out a portion. The sample has 100,000 to 150,000 clones, 75% to 90% seen once; the top ten hold roughly 1.9%. The data belong to a study of cytotoxic CD8 clonotypes in ibrutinib-treated CLL. Study findings and constraints: A difference in sampling times existed between sustained-remission and progressing patients. Clonality increased with ibrutinib response but returned toward baseline at progression.

The ends were cut back, 0 bases at V and 1 base at J, with 9 bases in the middle. This CDR3 has 16 amino acids. Germline CDR1 reads LGHNA; CDR2 reads YNFKEQ. The receptor comes from a human donor with chronic lymphocytic leukemia. The sequencing here drew on PBMCs, taken after 24 months of ibrutinib treatment. The chain combines TRBV4-2 with TRBJ2-2; the D is unclear. In DNA form, the CDR3 reads TGTGCCAGCAGCCAAGATGGCAGTATGAACACCGGGGAGCTGTTTTTT. It translates to CASSQDGSMNTGELFF.